Listed below are T cell receptor beta chains from one sample, sequenced in a study of identical twins. TCRdb redid the calling of the 5' RACE reads with MiXCR, one entry per CDR3 protein. Of some 710,000 distinct CDR3 sequences detected, roughly 6% appear once; the ten largest clones hold roughly 1.8%. The specimen was naive T cells sorted from blood. These receptors came from a young man in good health. Both conserved end residues are part of each CDR3. The D gene is left open where the match is weak. Some rows have no size entry. The others give once, few or many, or a class for an expanded clone.

clone size | D gene | J gene | V gene | CDR3 DNA | CDR3 protein
. | TRBD2 | TRBJ2-3 | TRBV5-6 | TGTGCCAGCAGCTTGAATAGCGGGGGAACAGATACGCAGTATTTT | CASSLNSGGTDTQYF
many | . | TRBJ1-5 | TRBV27 | TGTGCCAGCAGTTTACGACTTTATCAGCCCCAGCATTTT | CASSLRLYQPQHF
few | . | TRBJ1-5 | TRBV10-3 | TGTGCCATCAGTGAGGGCAGGGAGAGCAATCAGCCCCAGCATTTT | CAISEGRESNQPQHF
many | . | TRBJ2-1 | TRBV29-1 | TGCAGCGTTGAAGATGCTTTGGGCTACAATGAGCAGTTCTTC | CSVEDALGYNEQFF
. | . | TRBJ1-2 | TRBV12-3/TRBV12-4 | TGTGCCAGCAGTTTTTCTGGGCGCGGCTACACCTTC | CASSFSGRGYTF
. | TRBD1 | TRBJ1-2 | TRBV6-2/TRBV6-3 | TGTGCCAGCAGGGTCCCGGGACAGGGAACCTATGGCTACACCTTC | CASRVPGQGTYGYTF
few | TRBD2 | TRBJ2-7 | TRBV12-3/TRBV12-4 | TGTGCCAGCAGTCGGGGACTAGCGGGGGGGAGCTCCTACGAGCAGTACTTC | CASSRGLAGGSSYEQYF
many | . | TRBJ1-6 | TRBV7-9 | TGTGCCAGCAGCTTATTGCGGCAGGGAAATAATTCACCCCTCCACTTT | CASSLLRQGNNSPLHF
few | TRBD2 | TRBJ2-1 | TRBV18 | TGTGCCAGCTCACCGGGACTAGTTACGGGCGATGAGCAGTTCTTC | CASSPGLVTGDEQFF
. | . | TRBJ2-7 | TRBV30 | TGTGCCTGGAACCGGGACGTCAACTCCTACGAGCAGTACTTC | CAWNRDVNSYEQYF
few | . | TRBJ2-7 | TRBV4-2 | TGTGCCAGCAGCCAAGTTGGGGATTACGAGCAGTACTTC | CASSQVGDYEQYF
many | . | TRBJ2-1 | TRBV4-1 | TGCGCCAGCAGCCGAGCGGACCTCTTCGGGGAGCAGTTCTTC | CASSRADLFGEQFF
many | . | TRBJ2-2 | TRBV29-1 | TGCAGCGTTCTCGTAAGGGCAGCGAACACCGGGGAGCTGTTTTTT | CSVLVRAANTGELFF
. | TRBD2 | TRBJ2-4 | TRBV3-1 | TGTGCCAGCAGCAAGGGACTAAGCTCTTTGGCCAAAAACATTCAGTACTTC | CASSKGLSSLAKNIQYF
many | . | TRBJ2-3 | TRBV3-1 | TGTGCCAGCAGCCAAGATGGGAGTGTGAGGACAGATACGCAGTATTTT | CASSQDGSVRTDTQYF
. | . | TRBJ2-7 | TRBV12-3/TRBV12-4 | TGTGCCAGCAGTGGGGCCAGCGGAGCCTACGAGCAGTACTTC | CASSGASGAYEQYF
few | . | TRBJ2-5 | TRBV27 | TGTGCCAGCAGTTTCCGGGGCACTTTGGGACAAGAGACCCAGTACTTC | CASSFRGTLGQETQYF
few | . | TRBJ2-1 | TRBV6-5 | TGTGCCAGCATTGGGGGGCCGGATGAGCAGTTCTTC | CASIGGPDEQFF
. | TRBD1 | TRBJ2-5 | TRBV30 | TGTGCCTGGACCCTGGGGGACAGACAAGAGACCCAGTACTTC | CAWTLGDRQETQYF
many | TRBD2 | TRBJ2-3 | TRBV29-1 | TGCAGCGTCCAAAGGACTAGCGGGGGCCCCACAGATACGCAGTATTTT | CSVQRTSGGPTDTQYF
many | . | TRBJ2-2 | TRBV5-6 | TGTGCCAGCAGCTTAAGGGGCCCGGGGGAGCTGTTTTTT | CASSLRGPGELFF
. | TRBD2 | TRBJ2-5 | TRBV5-1 | TGCGCCAGCTTCAGCGGGGTACTTACGGAGACCCAGTACTTC | CASFSGVLTETQYF
. | . | TRBJ1-1 | TRBV7-9 | TGTGCCAGCAGCTTATCGGACACTGAAGCTTTCTTT | CASSLSDTEAFF
few | . | TRBJ1-2 | TRBV3-1 | TGTGCCAGCAGCCAAGACCAGGGGCAGTCGAACTATGGCTACACCTTC | CASSQDQGQSNYGYTF